The present entry profiles one T cell receptor beta chain with its context. The antigen is undetermined. Primers: 60 Vbeta forward and 13 Jbeta reverse. TCRdb's table, derived via immunoSEQ multiplex PCR, lists solely in-frame clones and lacks some. Here the sample spans roughly 150,000 clones, 70% to 80% being singletons. V trimming: 4 bases; J trimming: 2 bases; junction bases outside the gene matches: 4. The CDR3 contains 15 residues. CDR1 and CDR2 (germline): LNHDA, SQIVND (reference sequence). These data come from a study of cytomegalovirus exposure and HLA in healthy donors. General observations from the study: Sequencing likely caused a cluster of highly shared sequence variants. Earlier analysis looked at TCR beta V segments, and most were productive about 87% or about 30% of the time. The investigators catalogued 180 or so TCR beta chains as cytomegalovirus-associated.

The genes are TRBV19 and TRBJ1-5, with 8 bases that match TRBD1. The specimen sequenced was PBMCs. The sequence was collected from a woman in her 40s in good health and CMV-seronegative. Here the CDR3 reads CASSTSTGGNQPQHF. The CDR3 region has the DNA TGTGCCAGTAGTACATCGACAGGGGGCAATCAGCCCCAGCATTTT.